The rows below give T cell receptor beta chains drawn from one sample of a study of T cell repertoires in cytomegalovirus infection. TCRdb reprocessed the reads with MiXCR, giving one entry per CDR3 protein. The sample shows under 500,000 distinct CDR3 sequences, under 55% of them seen only once. For these TCRs, the target antigens are not known. The sequencing used cultured PBMCs, collected from culture after CMV antigen stimulation. The receptor source for this set is a human donor in good health (CMV status not recorded). Some clones in this sample may be carry-over from other donors' samples. CDR3s include the opening cysteine and the closing phenylalanine or tryptophan. A D gene is named only where the DNA matches it firmly. Not every row has a clone size; where given, it reads once, few, many or a size class.

d_call: TRBD2; clone_size: NA; v_call: TRBV6-5; j_call: TRBJ2-1; cdr3_nt: TGTGCCAGCGCGGCTAGCGGGGGCAATGAGCAGTTCTTC; cdr3_aa: CASAASGGNEQFF
d_call: NA; clone_size: few; v_call: TRBV12-5; j_call: TRBJ1-2; cdr3_nt: TGTGCTAGTGGTTTAGAGGACACACAAGGCTACACCTTC; cdr3_aa: CASGLEDTQGYTF
d_call: TRBD2; clone_size: once; v_call: TRBV5-1; j_call: TRBJ2-2; cdr3_nt: TGCGCCAGCAGCTGGACTAGCGGGGGGGTCACCGGGGAGCTGTTTTTT; cdr3_aa: CASSWTSGGVTGELFF
d_call: NA; clone_size: few; v_call: TRBV6-5; j_call: TRBJ1-1; cdr3_nt: TGTGCCAGCAGTTACGGAAGCATGGACCTGACTGAAGCTTTCTTT; cdr3_aa: CASSYGSMDLTEAFF
d_call: TRBD2; clone_size: NA; v_call: TRBV20-1; j_call: TRBJ2-7; cdr3_nt: TGCAGTGCTAGTCGGCTAGCGGGAGGGCTTTACGAGCAGTACTTC; cdr3_aa: CSASRLAGGLYEQYF
d_call: NA; clone_size: few; v_call: TRBV4-1; j_call: TRBJ1-1; cdr3_nt: TGCGCCAGCAGCCTGTCGGCTCGCGGGAACACTGAAGCTTTCTTT; cdr3_aa: CASSLSARGNTEAFF
d_call: TRBD2; clone_size: NA; v_call: TRBV6-8; j_call: TRBJ2-1; cdr3_nt: TGTGCCAGCTCGGCGGGGGAGTACAATGAGCAGTTCTTC; cdr3_aa: CASSAGEYNEQFF
d_call: NA; clone_size: few; v_call: TRBV7-2; j_call: TRBJ1-2; cdr3_nt: TGTGCCAGCAGCCCGCAAGGGGGGGGAGGACTCTATGGCTACACCTTC; cdr3_aa: CASSPQGGGGLYGYTF
d_call: NA; clone_size: few; v_call: TRBV11-2; j_call: TRBJ2-1; cdr3_nt: TGTGCCAGCAGCGGAGACAGGAGATCCTACAATGAGCAGTTCTTC; cdr3_aa: CASSGDRRSYNEQFF
d_call: NA; clone_size: few; v_call: TRBV19; j_call: TRBJ2-6; cdr3_nt: TGTGCCAGTAGTATTGGAGGTACAATCACCTCTGGGGCCAACGTCCTGACTTTC; cdr3_aa: CASSIGGTITSGANVLTF
d_call: NA; clone_size: NA; v_call: TRBV7-6; j_call: TRBJ2-2; cdr3_nt: TGTGCCATTCTCGACCTAGACGAGCAGAACACCGGGGAGCTGTTTTTT; cdr3_aa: CAILDLDEQNTGELFF
d_call: NA; clone_size: NA; v_call: TRBV4-1; j_call: TRBJ2-1; cdr3_nt: TGCGCCAGCAGCCAAACCCTGTCGGGCGGTAGAAACAATGAGCAGTTCTTC; cdr3_aa: CASSQTLSGGRNNEQFF
d_call: NA; clone_size: NA; v_call: TRBV19; j_call: TRBJ1-1; cdr3_nt: TGTGCCAGTAGTTTCACTCCGCAGAACACTGAAGCTTTCTTT; cdr3_aa: CASSFTPQNTEAFF
d_call: NA; clone_size: few; v_call: TRBV5-1; j_call: TRBJ1-1; cdr3_nt: TGCGCCAGCAGCCCGGGGGGCAGTGAGGGGGCTTTCTTT; cdr3_aa: CASSPGGSEGAFF
d_call: TRBD1; clone_size: NA; v_call: TRBV20-1; j_call: TRBJ1-4; cdr3_nt: TGCAGTGCTCCCGGACAGGGTAGTGAAAAACTGTTTTTT; cdr3_aa: CSAPGQGSEKLFF
d_call: NA; clone_size: few; v_call: TRBV6-1; j_call: TRBJ1-6; cdr3_nt: TGTGCCAGCAGTTCTGATGTCGCTAGGGCGAGGGTTAATTCACCCCTCCACTTT; cdr3_aa: CASSSDVARARVNSPLHF
d_call: NA; clone_size: NA; v_call: TRBV20-1; j_call: TRBJ2-7; cdr3_nt: TGCAGTGCTAGGGTTCAGGGCTTAGACGAGCAGTACTTC; cdr3_aa: CSARVQGLDEQYF
d_call: TRBD2; clone_size: many; v_call: TRBV7-2; j_call: TRBJ2-5; cdr3_nt: TGTGCCAGCAGCAGTAGCGGGGGTGGGGAGACCCAGTACTTC; cdr3_aa: CASSSSGGGETQYF
d_call: NA; clone_size: many; v_call: TRBV7-2; j_call: TRBJ2-3; cdr3_nt: TGTGCCAGCAGCCCTTCCGAGCGGCTTCGGACAGATACGCAGTATTTT; cdr3_aa: CASSPSERLRTDTQYF
d_call: NA; clone_size: NA; v_call: TRBV7-2; j_call: TRBJ1-5; cdr3_nt: TGTGCCAGCAGCTTAGCGGCGTATAGCAATCAGCCCCAGCATTTT; cdr3_aa: CASSLAAYSNQPQHF
d_call: TRBD2; clone_size: NA; v_call: TRBV9; j_call: TRBJ2-1; cdr3_nt: TGTGCCAGCAGCGCCGGGGCGGGAGGGTACAATGAGCAGTTCTTC; cdr3_aa: CASSAGAGGYNEQFF
d_call: NA; clone_size: NA; v_call: TRBV27; j_call: TRBJ1-5; cdr3_nt: TGTGCCAGCAAGGCCACGGGGGTAAATCAGCCCCAGCATTTT; cdr3_aa: CASKATGVNQPQHF
d_call: NA; clone_size: NA; v_call: TRBV7-9; j_call: TRBJ1-5; cdr3_nt: TGTGCCAGCACCAACGCGGGGGGAGGGGGGAGCAATCAGCCCCAGCATTTT; cdr3_aa: CASTNAGGGGSNQPQHF
d_call: NA; clone_size: NA; v_call: TRBV15; j_call: TRBJ2-1; cdr3_nt: TGTGCCACCAGCAGAGAACTACCTTCCTACAATGAGCAGTTCTTC; cdr3_aa: CATSRELPSYNEQFF
d_call: NA; clone_size: NA; v_call: TRBV7-2; j_call: TRBJ2-5; cdr3_nt: TGTGCCAGCAGCTTTGTGGGTAGCGGCCAAGAGACCCAGTACTTC; cdr3_aa: CASSFVGSGQETQYF
d_call: NA; clone_size: NA; v_call: TRBV6-2/TRBV6-3; j_call: TRBJ2-5; cdr3_nt: TGTGCCAGCAGTCAGAGAAACAAAGAGACCCAGTACTTC; cdr3_aa: CASSQRNKETQYF
d_call: TRBD1; clone_size: NA; v_call: TRBV5-6; j_call: TRBJ2-3; cdr3_nt: TGTGCCAGCAGCTTGCTATTAGGGGGCGGCACAGATACGCAGTATTTT; cdr3_aa: CASSLLLGGGTDTQYF
d_call: NA; clone_size: NA; v_call: TRBV6-1; j_call: TRBJ2-3; cdr3_nt: TGTGCCAGCAGTCGGGACTTGCGGAGCACAGATACGCAGTATTTT; cdr3_aa: CASSRDLRSTDTQYF
d_call: NA; clone_size: NA; v_call: TRBV4-2; j_call: TRBJ2-1; cdr3_nt: TGTGCCAGCAGCCAGGCCGGGACTCAAAGCTTCCCGGATGAGCAGTTCTTC; cdr3_aa: CASSQAGTQSFPDEQFF
d_call: NA; clone_size: NA; v_call: TRBV28; j_call: TRBJ2-7; cdr3_nt: TGTGCCAGCAGTTTATGGGGCAGGGGCGGCTACGAGCAGTACTTC; cdr3_aa: CASSLWGRGGYEQYF
d_call: NA; clone_size: NA; v_call: TRBV12-3/TRBV12-4; j_call: TRBJ2-7; cdr3_nt: TGTGCCAGCAGTTGGGGGGCCTCCTACGAGCAGTACTTC; cdr3_aa: CASSWGASYEQYF
d_call: NA; clone_size: few; v_call: TRBV7-9; j_call: TRBJ1-1; cdr3_nt: TGTGCCAGCAGCTCTAAACAGGGTCCGAACACTGAAGCTTTCTTT; cdr3_aa: CASSSKQGPNTEAFF
d_call: TRBD2; clone_size: NA; v_call: TRBV7-2; j_call: TRBJ2-7; cdr3_nt: TGTGCCAGCAGCCCTACTAGCGGGAGAACCGAGCAGTACTTC; cdr3_aa: CASSPTSGRTEQYF
d_call: TRBD2; clone_size: NA; v_call: TRBV6-6; j_call: TRBJ2-3; cdr3_nt: TGTGCCAGCAGTGCACTAGCGGGGGCCTACACAGATACGCAGTATTTT; cdr3_aa: CASSALAGAYTDTQYF
d_call: NA; clone_size: few; v_call: TRBV7-6; j_call: TRBJ2-5; cdr3_nt: TGTGCCAGCAGGCGCTTGGGACCCCAAGAGACCCAGTACTTC; cdr3_aa: CASRRLGPQETQYF
d_call: NA; clone_size: few; v_call: TRBV19; j_call: TRBJ1-2; cdr3_nt: TGTGCCAGTACCGACGGGCCCGTCTATGGCTACACCTTC; cdr3_aa: CASTDGPVYGYTF
d_call: NA; clone_size: NA; v_call: TRBV28; j_call: TRBJ2-5; cdr3_nt: TGTGCCACCCACTCATTGGAGACCCAGTACTTC; cdr3_aa: CATHSLETQYF
d_call: TRBD1; clone_size: few; v_call: TRBV5-1; j_call: TRBJ2-7; cdr3_nt: TGCGCCAGCAGCCGGGACACCCCAGGGGGCGAGCAGTACTTC; cdr3_aa: CASSRDTPGGEQYF
d_call: NA; clone_size: few; v_call: TRBV20-1; j_call: TRBJ2-7; cdr3_nt: TGCAGTGCTAGGGACAGAATATACGAGCAGTACTTC; cdr3_aa: CSARDRIYEQYF
d_call: TRBD1; clone_size: NA; v_call: TRBV7-9; j_call: TRBJ1-3; cdr3_nt: TGTGCCACACAGGGGCAAATCTCTGGAAACACCATATATTTT; cdr3_aa: CATQGQISGNTIYF
d_call: TRBD2; clone_size: NA; v_call: TRBV7-8; j_call: TRBJ2-3; cdr3_nt: TGTGCCAGCAGCGCCCGGGGGTCGCGGGGGACAGATACGCAGTATTTT; cdr3_aa: CASSARGSRGTDTQYF
d_call: TRBD1; clone_size: few; v_call: TRBV6-1; j_call: TRBJ2-5; cdr3_nt: TGTGCCACCAGGAGGCCAGGGGGCGAAGAGACCCAGTACTTC; cdr3_aa: CATRRPGGEETQYF